The 23 T cell receptor beta chains below come from one sample, sequenced in a study of blood T cell repertoires in COVID-19. The repertoire was sequenced with immunoSEQ multiplex PCR; TCRdb's copy has only in-frame clones and lacks some. The sample lists approximately 220,000 clones; more than 80% were seen once. Sequencing was performed on peripheral blood. Receptors were obtained from a woman aged 80 or older with acute or convalescent COVID-19.

The CDR3 DNA reads TGTGCCAGTAGACCCGGACAGTCGAGCAATCAGCCCCAGCATTTT. This codes for CASRPGQSSNQPQHF. The chain carries TRBV19 and TRBJ1-5, with a tentative D call TRBD1 (6 bases). V was clipped by 6 bases and J by 1 base, with 13 bases between them. The CDR3 runs to 15 residues. Germline V CDR1 and CDR2: LNHDA, SQIVND (reference sequence).

The V call is TRBV4-1, the J call TRBJ2-3; perhaps TRBD2 as D (5 bases). V shed 3 bases and J shed 6 bases, with 10 bases lying between them. The CDR3 sequence is 13 residues long. Germline V gene data show CDR1 as MGHRA and CDR2 as YSYEKL. In DNA, the CDR3 is TGCGCCAGCAGCCAGGCCCGGAGGGATACGCAGTATTTT. Translated: CASSQARRDTQYF.

The rearrangement uses TRBV5-4 and TRBJ2-1, with D possibly matching TRBD1 (6 bases). There are 14 residues in the CDR3. Trimming took 0 bases from V and 5 from J, leaving 9 bases between them. Germline CDR1 reads SGHNT; CDR2 reads YYREEE (reference sequence). Here the CDR3 reads CASSLGGLHNEQFF. CDR3 nucleotide sequence: TGTGCCAGCAGCTTGGGGGGGCTCCACAATGAGCAGTTCTTC.

This clone has only a few counts. The chain recombines TRBV6-6 with TRBJ1-2; TRBD1 might be the D (5 bases). Looked up from germline, CDR1 is MNHNY and CDR2 is SVGAGI (reference sequence). Trimming took 0 bases from V and 4 from J, leaving 9 bases between them. The CDR3 spans 14 residues. The CDR3 DNA reads TGTGCCAGCAGTTACTCATTGGGGGGCTATGGCTACACCTTC. Amino acids: CASSYSLGGYGYTF.

The chain uses TRBV24-1 and TRBJ2-3; tentatively, D is TRBD1 (6 bases). Germline V gene data show CDR1 as KGHDR and CDR2 as SFDVKD. This CDR3 has 12 residues. V dropped 3 bases and J dropped 15 bases, with 15 bases sitting between them. CDR3 coding DNA: TGTGCCACCAGTGATCCCCGGGACATTCGCTATTTT. Its protein product is CATSDPRDIRYF.

This chain links TRBV21-1 with TRBJ1-4; TRBD1 is taken as the D call from the table, unchecked against the DNA. TRBV21-1 is termed a pseudogene. CDR3 size: 17 residues. CDR3 bases: TGTGCCAGCAGCAAAGGGGGACAGGGCCGCAAGAATGAAAAACTGTTTTTT. The encoded protein is CASSKGGQGRKNEKLFF.

This chain links TRBV14 with TRBJ1-6; D uncertain. The CDR3 covers 14 residues. Trimming removed 4 bases at V and 10 bases at J, with 14 bases between. From germline, CDR1 is SGHDN and CDR2 FVKESK. The CDR3 reads CASSPFAGSSPLHF. CDR3 nucleotides: TGTGCCAGCAGCCCCTTTGCGGGGAGCTCACCCCTCCACTTT.

The J gene is TRBJ1-6, the V gene TRBV11-2; a weak D match, TRBD1 (5 bases). The CDR3 has 13 residues. Germline V CDR1 and CDR2: SGHAT, FQNNGV. V was pared by 5 bases and J by 9 bases, with 11 bases between. CDR3 nucleotides: TGTGCCAGCAGCCCCCAGGGTAGTTCACCCCTCCACTTT. Protein sequence: CASSPQGSSPLHF.

V usage is TRBV10-3 and J usage is TRBJ1-1; D is perhaps TRBD1 (6 bases). Germline-derived CDR1 and CDR2 are ENHRY and SYGVKD. The V end was cut by 8 bases, the J end by 0 bases, with 13 bases between. The CDR3 consists of 14 residues. Written as DNA, the CDR3 is TGTGCCATCGGCCCGACAGGACTGAACACTGAAGCTTTCTTT. Amino acid sequence: CAIGPTGLNTEAFF.

This clone has a single count. The chain has TRBV27 and TRBJ1-5; a possible D gene is TRBD1 (6 bases). CDR1 and CDR2 (germline): MNHEY, SMNVEV (reference sequence). Trimming took off 5 bases at V and 0 bases at J, with 14 bases between the two ends. The CDR3 extends over 16 amino acids. CDR3 nucleotides: TGTGCCAGCAGTCTTACCCCAGGGGCTAGCAATCAGCCCCAGCATTTT. Residues: CASSLTPGASNQPQHF.

The rearrangement uses TRBV28 and TRBJ1-5; D is unresolved. The V gene lost 2 bases and the J gene lost 5 bases, with 16 bases spanning the gap. The CDR3 totals 16 residues. CDR1 and CDR2 (germline): MDHEN, SYDVKM. The CDR3 DNA sequence: TGTGCCAGCAGTTTAGGAGGGCTCGCCCGTGATCAGCCCCAGCATTTT. Its translation: CASSLGGLARDQPQHF.

This sequence joins TRBV27 and TRBJ2-7; 8 nucleotides match TRBD2. The germline V gene has CDR1 MNHEY and CDR2 SMNVEV (reference sequence). This CDR3 has 14 amino acids. V lost 3 bases and J lost 5; bases outside the gene matches: 6. The CDR3 reads CASSLVAGIHEQYF. The DNA of the CDR3 is TGTGCCAGCAGTTTGGTAGCGGGAATACACGAGCAGTACTTC.

This clone was seen only once. This chain uses TRBV19 with TRBJ1-2, with a tentative D call TRBD1 (5 bases). Germline CDR1 LNHDA, CDR2 SQIVND (reference sequence). V was trimmed by 5 bases and J by 4 bases, leaving 14 bases between them. This CDR3 comprises 14 residues. This chain's CDR3 is CASSPASGGYGYTF. DNA for the CDR3: TGTGCCAGTAGTCCGGCCTCCGGGGGCTATGGCTACACCTTC.

The J gene is TRBJ1-2, the V gene TRBV21-1; the listed D gene, TRBD1, was not tested against the DNA. TRBV21-1 is noted as a pseudogene. CDR3 length equals 11 residues. The CDR3 sequence: CASTGLYGYTF. Written as DNA, the CDR3 is TGTGCCAGCACAGGGCTCTATGGCTACACCTTC.

The chain is built from TRBV10-2 and TRBJ1-5; TRBD1 matches at 9 bases. The CDR3 covers 14 residues. Looked up from germline, CDR1 is WSHSY and CDR2 is SAAADI. The V segment lost 4 bases and the J segment 4 bases; nucleotides outside the gene matches: 2. CDR3 residues: CASSVDRGNQPQHF. The CDR3 DNA follows: TGCGCCAGCAGTGTCGACAGGGGGAATCAGCCCCAGCATTTT.

The chain couples TRBV6-5 to TRBJ2-3; D might be TRBD2 (5 bases). Trimming removed 6 bases from V and 6 bases from J, with 13 bases in between. Germline V gene data show CDR1 as MNHEY and CDR2 as SVGAGI. This CDR3 has 13 amino acids. Here the CDR3 DNA reads TGTGCCAGCAGGCTAGGTGGAGGTGATACGCAGTATTTT. Its translation is CASRLGGGDTQYF.

The genes are TRBV9 and TRBJ2-2; 11 nucleotides line up with TRBD2. This CDR3 has 16 amino acids. Germline-derived CDR1 and CDR2 are SGDLS and YYNGEE. Trimming cost V 4 bases and J 4 bases; bases outside gene matches: 6. The CDR3 DNA reads TGTGCCAGCAGCCCCCGTAGCGGGGGGGGCACCGGGGAGCTGTTTTTT. Amino acids: CASSPRSGGGTGELFF.

The CDR3 DNA reads as TGTGCCAGCAGCCCGACACCTAGCACAGATACGCAGTATTTT. It yields the protein CASSPTPSTDTQYF. The V and J genes are TRBV28 and TRBJ2-3, with D unclear. CDR1 is MDHEN and CDR2 is SYDVKM in the germline V gene. V shed 6 bases and J shed 0 bases, with 10 bases lying between them. The CDR3 is made up of 14 amino acids.

The chain joins TRBV4-3 to TRBJ2-7, with 8 bases lining up with TRBD2. Trimming removed 0 bases from V and 2 bases from J; junction bases left unmatched: 15. From germline, CDR1 is LGHNA and CDR2 YSLEER. The CDR3 spans 19 residues. The CDR3 DNA reads TGCGCCAGCAGCCAAGATTTGCGGGGGGCCCAGATAGATCCCTACGAGCAGTACTTC. Amino acids: CASSQDLRGAQIDPYEQYF.

A single count supports this clone. J is TRBJ2-5 and V is TRBV28; the D is unclear. CDR3 length: 14 amino acids. V was shortened by 2 bases and J by 2 bases, with 9 bases between the two germline ends. Germline V gives CDR1 MDHEN, CDR2 SYDVKM. CDR3 in amino acids: CASSLAERQETQYF. The CDR3 DNA reads TGTGCCAGCAGTTTAGCGGAGAGACAAGAGACCCAGTACTTC.

CDR3 DNA: TGTGCCAGCAGCCTAGCGGGGCGGGAGAATGAGCAGTTCTTC. Amino acids: CASSLAGRENEQFF. The V and J genes are TRBV7-3 and TRBJ2-1; TRBD2 matches 9 bases. J gave up 7 bases and V 5 bases, and 6 bases lay outside the gene matches. Germline CDR1 reads SGHTA; CDR2 reads FQGTGA. CDR3 size: 14 residues.

The V gene is TRBV28, the J gene TRBJ2-7; 7 positions agree with TRBD1. CDR3 length: 14 residues. From germline, CDR1 is MDHEN and CDR2 SYDVKM. J lost 1 base, V lost 10 bases, and 10 bases had no gene match. The DNA for the CDR3 is TGTGCCACCACTCGACAGGGTCCATCCTACGAGCAGTACTTC. Amino acid sequence: CATTRQGPSYEQYF. The variable domain in full, with the rest retrieved from reference TRBV28 and TRBJ2-7, is DVKVTQSSRYLVKRTGEKVFLECVQDMDHENMFWYRQDPGLGLRLIYFSYDVKMKEKGDIPEGYSVSREKKERFSLILESASTNQTSMYLCATTRQGPSYEQYFGPGTRLTVT.

This clone came up once. The rearrangement uses TRBV4-3 and TRBJ2-2; 11 bases are shared with TRBD1. CDR1 and CDR2 from the germline V gene are LGHNA and YSLEER. The CDR3 totals 16 residues. V lost 0 bases and J lost 6; bases outside the gene matches: 3. The chain's CDR3 is CASSQEPGQGAGELFF. CDR3 nucleotide sequence: TGCGCCAGCAGCCAAGAACCGGGACAGGGGGCCGGGGAGCTGTTTTTT.